The rows below give T cell receptor beta chains drawn from one sample of a study of blood T cell repertoires in COVID-19. Profiling relied on immunoSEQ multiplex PCR, and the TCRdb table lists in-frame clones only, not all of them. Of 180,000 or so clones listed, more than 75% were seen once; the top ten hold just over 8.5%. The sequenced material came from peripheral blood. The source of these receptors is a woman between 45 and 65 years old with active or convalescent COVID-19. Each CDR3 is given with its conserved first and last residue. The D gene is left open where the match is weak. Not all rows give a size; the values are once, few, many and, for expanded clones, a class.

size: -
J: TRBJ2-2
V: TRBV5-1
D: -
CDR3: CASSLTDSGTGELFF

size: -
J: TRBJ1-6
V: TRBV7-2
D: -
CDR3: CASSLGGGGPSDSPLHF

size: few
J: TRBJ1-2
V: TRBV29-1
D: -
CDR3: CSVEAPDYGYTF

size: -
J: TRBJ1-1
V: TRBV6-5
D: -
CDR3: CASSRTRNTEAFF

size: -
J: TRBJ1-1
V: TRBV28
D: TRBD1
CDR3: CASSAGGAMNTEAFF

size: -
J: TRBJ2-1
V: TRBV6-6
D: TRBD2
CDR3: CASSSPAGGGYNEQFF

size: once
J: TRBJ1-1
V: TRBV27
D: -
CDR3: CASRRGRDTEAFF

size: many
J: TRBJ2-1
V: TRBV7-8
D: -
CDR3: CASSLKGGLHNEQFF

size: few
J: TRBJ2-6
V: TRBV18
D: TRBD1
CDR3: CASLSGTGATSGANVLTF

size: -
J: TRBJ1-2
V: TRBV15
D: TRBD1
CDR3: CATTHNRDSYGYTF

size: many
J: TRBJ2-3
V: TRBV7-2
D: TRBD2
CDR3: CASSLELAGGHTQYF

size: -
J: TRBJ1-1
V: TRBV27
D: TRBD1
CDR3: CASSLRAGGIEAFF

size: -
J: TRBJ2-5
V: TRBV4-2
D: -
CDR3: CASSLGDAGPLGGDQYF

size: -
J: TRBJ1-4
V: TRBV5-5
D: TRBD1
CDR3: CASLPRGQGNEKLFF

size: -
J: TRBJ2-1
V: TRBV6-4
D: -
CDR3: CASSEGYNNEQFF

size: -
J: TRBJ1-2
V: TRBV4-2
D: TRBD1
CDR3: CASSQDPRDRVGYTF